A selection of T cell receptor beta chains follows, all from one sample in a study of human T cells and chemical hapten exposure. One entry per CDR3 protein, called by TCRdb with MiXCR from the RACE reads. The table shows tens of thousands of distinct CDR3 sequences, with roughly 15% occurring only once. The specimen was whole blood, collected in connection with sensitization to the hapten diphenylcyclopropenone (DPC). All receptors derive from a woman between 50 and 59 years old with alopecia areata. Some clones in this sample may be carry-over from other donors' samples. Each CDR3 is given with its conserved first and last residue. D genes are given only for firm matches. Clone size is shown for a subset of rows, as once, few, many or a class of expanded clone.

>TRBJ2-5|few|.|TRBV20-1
CSASRGAVQETQYF
TGCAGTGCTAGCAGGGGTGCAGTCCAAGAGACCCAGTACTTC
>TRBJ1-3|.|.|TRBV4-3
CASSPTSSGNTIYF
TGCGCCAGCAGCCCGACAAGCTCTGGAAACACCATATATTTT
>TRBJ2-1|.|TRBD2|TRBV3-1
CASSQGLAGGPSQFF
TGTGCCAGCAGCCAGGGACTAGCGGGCGGACCGTCTCAGTTCTTC
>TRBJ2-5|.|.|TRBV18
CASSRGTLGETQYF
TGTGCCAGCTCCAGAGGGACGCTGGGGGAGACCCAGTACTTC
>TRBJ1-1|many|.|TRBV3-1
CASSQPGGEAFF
TGTGCCAGCAGCCAACCGGGCGGGGAAGCTTTCTTT
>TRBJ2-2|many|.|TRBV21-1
CASSPGRSCTGELFF
TGTGCCAGCAGCCCCGGGAGGAGCTGCACCGGGGAGCTGTTTTTT
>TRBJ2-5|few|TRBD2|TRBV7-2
CASSLMGGGRTETQYF
TGTGCCAGCAGCTTAATGGGCGGGGGGCGCACAGAGACCCAGTACTTC
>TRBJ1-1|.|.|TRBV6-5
CASNLRDTNTEAFF
TGTGCCAGCAACCTCCGGGACACGAACACTGAAGCTTTCTTT
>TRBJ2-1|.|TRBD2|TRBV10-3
CAIKPGGSGHNEQFF
TGTGCCATCAAACCCGGCGGGAGCGGGCACAATGAGCAGTTCTTC
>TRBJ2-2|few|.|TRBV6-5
CASSYSLPGELFF
TGTGCCAGCAGTTACAGCCTCCCCGGGGAGCTGTTTTTT
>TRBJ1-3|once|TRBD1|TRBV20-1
CSATDRAPGNTIYF
TGCAGTGCTACAGACAGGGCACCTGGAAACACCATATATTTT
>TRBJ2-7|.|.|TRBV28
CASSLGRGYEQYF
TGTGCCAGCAGTTTAGGTAGGGGCTACGAGCAGTACTTC
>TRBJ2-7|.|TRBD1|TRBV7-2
CASSYRQGAYEQYF
TGTGCCAGCAGCTACCGACAGGGGGCCTACGAGCAGTACTTC
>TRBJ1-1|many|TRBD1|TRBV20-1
CSARWDRANTEAFF
TGCAGTGCTAGATGGGACAGGGCGAACACTGAAGCTTTCTTT
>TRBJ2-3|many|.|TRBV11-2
CASRRTSTDTQYF
TGTGCCAGCCGGAGGACCAGCACAGATACGCAGTATTTT
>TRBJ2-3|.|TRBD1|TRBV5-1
CASSIRQGSTDTQYF
TGCGCCAGCAGCATACGACAGGGTAGCACAGATACGCAGTATTTT
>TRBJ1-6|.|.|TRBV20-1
CSARDSSYNSPLHF
TGCAGTGCTAGAGACAGCTCCTATAATTCACCCCTCCACTTT
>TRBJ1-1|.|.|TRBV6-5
CASSYTPGSTEAFF
TGTGCCAGCAGTTACACCCCAGGGAGCACTGAAGCTTTCTTT
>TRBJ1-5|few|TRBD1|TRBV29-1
CSVWTGTIEPQHF
TGCAGCGTCTGGACAGGGACGATAGAGCCCCAGCATTTT
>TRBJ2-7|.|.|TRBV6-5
CASSYDSARSYEQYF
TGTGCCAGCAGTTACGATTCGGCAAGATCCTACGAGCAGTACTTC
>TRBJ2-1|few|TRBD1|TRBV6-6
CASSLGQGANEQFF
TGTGCCAGCAGCTTAGGACAGGGGGCGAATGAGCAGTTCTTC
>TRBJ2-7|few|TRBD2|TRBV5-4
CASSNGLAVEQYF
TGTGCCAGCTCCAACGGACTAGCGGTCGAGCAGTACTTC
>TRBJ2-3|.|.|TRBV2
CASSPTGTISTDTQYF
TGTGCCAGCAGCCCAACCGGGACAATCAGCACAGATACGCAGTATTTT
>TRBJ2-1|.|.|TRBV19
CASSIWDEQFF
TGTGCCAGTAGTATATGGGATGAGCAGTTCTTC
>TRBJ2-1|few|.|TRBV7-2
CASSSGTLRNEQFF
TGTGCCAGCAGCTCCGGGACGTTGAGGAATGAGCAGTTCTTC
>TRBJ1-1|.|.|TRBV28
CASSQANTEAFF
TGTGCCAGCAGCCAAGCTAACACTGAAGCTTTCTTT
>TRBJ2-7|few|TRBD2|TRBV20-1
CSARNLAGSYEQYF
TGCAGTGCTAGAAATCTAGCGGGCTCCTACGAGCAGTACTTC
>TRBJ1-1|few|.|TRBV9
CASSAGQNTEAFF
TGTGCCAGCAGCGCCGGACAGAACACTGAAGCTTTCTTT
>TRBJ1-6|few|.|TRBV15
CATSRAYNSPLHF
TGTGCCACCAGCAGAGCCTATAATTCACCCCTCCACTTT
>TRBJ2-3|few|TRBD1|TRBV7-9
CASSFWSQGITDTQYF
TGTGCCAGCAGCTTCTGGTCACAGGGGATCACAGATACGCAGTATTTT
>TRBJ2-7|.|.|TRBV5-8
CASSLAGAVGSEEQYF
TGTGCCAGCAGTTTGGCAGGGGCTGTCGGTTCTGAGGAGCAGTACTTC
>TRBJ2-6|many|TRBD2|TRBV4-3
CASSQETSFYGANVLTF
TGCGCCAGCAGCCAAGAGACTAGCTTTTATGGGGCCAACGTCCTGACTTTC